This T cell receptor (beta chain) is drawn from a study of T cell repertoires in cytomegalovirus infection. Overall study: Both recently identified HLA-C-restricted and well-studied HLA-B-restricted CMV epitopes were used in the study. Public TCR beta signatures indicated both CMV infection and matching HLA type. Findings of the study overall: Adding up the frequency of public TCR beta families identified people who carried CMV plus the relevant HLA. Dominating the ex vivo response were HLA-C-restricted CMV-specific TCR beta clonotypes.

About this clonotype itself: Its cognate antigen is unknown.

TCRdb itself ran the reads through MiXCR, one entry per CDR3 protein. The table has roughly 700,000 distinct CDR3 sequences, 33% seen once. The germline CDR1 and CDR2 sequences are MNHEY and SVGAGI. V dropped 0 bases and J dropped 5; count of bases not matched to a gene: 5. The CDR3 loop spans 16 amino acids. The sequence derives from a human donor in good health (CMV status not recorded). Some clones in this sample may be carry-over from other donors' samples. The J gene is TRBJ1-4, the V gene TRBV6-5, with 8 bases identical to TRBD1. The starting material was cultured PBMCs, obtained from culture after CMV antigen stimulation. The CDR3 DNA reads TGTGCCAGCAGTTACTCCTCAGGGGGCGGGAATGAAAAACTGTTTTTT. This translates into CASSYSSGGGNEKLFF.